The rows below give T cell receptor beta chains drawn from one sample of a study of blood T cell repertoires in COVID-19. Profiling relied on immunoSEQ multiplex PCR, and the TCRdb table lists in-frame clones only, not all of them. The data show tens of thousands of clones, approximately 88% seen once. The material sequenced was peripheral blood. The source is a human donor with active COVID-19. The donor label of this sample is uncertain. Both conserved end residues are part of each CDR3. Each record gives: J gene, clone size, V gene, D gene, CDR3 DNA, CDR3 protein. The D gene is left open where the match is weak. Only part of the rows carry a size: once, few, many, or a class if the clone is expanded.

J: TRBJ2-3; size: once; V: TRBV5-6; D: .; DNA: TGTGCCAGCAGCTTGGTAATTTCTAGTCGGCCAGATACGCAGTATTTT; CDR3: CASSLVISSRPDTQYF
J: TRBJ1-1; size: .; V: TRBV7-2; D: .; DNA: TGTGCCAGCAGACTGGGCGGGACTGAAGCTTTCTTT; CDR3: CASRLGGTEAFF
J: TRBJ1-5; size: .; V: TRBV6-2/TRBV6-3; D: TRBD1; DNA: TGTGCCAGCAGTTCGGGACAGGGGGTAGGACAGCCCCAGCATTTT; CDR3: CASSSGQGVGQPQHF
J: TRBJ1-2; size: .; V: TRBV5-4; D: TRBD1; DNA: TGTGCCAGCAGCCCTCCGGGACAGGACTCTTTGGTTGATGGCTACACCTTC; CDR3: CASSPPGQDSLVDGYTF
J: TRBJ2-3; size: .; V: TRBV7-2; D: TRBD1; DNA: TGTGCCAGCAGCTTAAACAGGGGCGCGGGCACAGATACGCAGTATTTT; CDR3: CASSLNRGAGTDTQYF
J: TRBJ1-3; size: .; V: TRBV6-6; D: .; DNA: TGTGCCAGCAGTTACGCAGGGGAAACTGGAAACACCATATATTTT; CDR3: CASSYAGETGNTIYF
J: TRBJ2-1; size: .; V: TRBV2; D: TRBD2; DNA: TGTGCCAGCAGTATAATAGCGGGAGGGGGTAATGAGCAGTTCTTC; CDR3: CASSIIAGGGNEQFF
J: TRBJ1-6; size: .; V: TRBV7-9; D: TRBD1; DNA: TGTGCCAGCAGCTTAAGTGGGGGACAGGGGAATTCACCCCTCCACTTT; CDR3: CASSLSGGQGNSPLHF
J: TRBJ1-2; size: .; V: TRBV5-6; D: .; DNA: TGTGCCAGCAGCTGGGGGACTGATGGCTACACCTTC; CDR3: CASSWGTDGYTF
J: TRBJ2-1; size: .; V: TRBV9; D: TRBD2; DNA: TGTGCCAGCAGCGTAGGGCCTAGCGGGTTCTCCTACAATGAGCAGTTCTTC; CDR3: CASSVGPSGFSYNEQFF
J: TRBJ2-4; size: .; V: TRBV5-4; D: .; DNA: TGTGCCAGCAGCTTGGCCGGGAAACGGATAGCCAAAAACATTCAGTACTTC; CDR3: CASSLAGKRIAKNIQYF
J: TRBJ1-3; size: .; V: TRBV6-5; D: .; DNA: TGTGCCAGCAGCTACTATACAGGCTTTCGAAACACCATATATTTT; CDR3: CASSYYTGFRNTIYF
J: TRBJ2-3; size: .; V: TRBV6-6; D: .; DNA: TGTGCCAGCAGTTACTCCTCACTAAGCACAGATACGCAGTATTTT; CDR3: CASSYSSLSTDTQYF
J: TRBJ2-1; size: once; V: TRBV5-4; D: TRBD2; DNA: TGTGCCAGCAGCTTGGATCTAGCGGGGGCCAATGAGCAGTTCTTC; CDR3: CASSLDLAGANEQFF
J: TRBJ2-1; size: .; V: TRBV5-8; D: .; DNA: TGTGCCAGCAGCTGGAGGCATGAGCAGTTCTTC; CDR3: CASSWRHEQFF
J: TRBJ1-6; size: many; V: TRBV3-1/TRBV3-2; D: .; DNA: TGTGCCAGCAGCCAAGAACCGGAGGGCATCTCACCCCTCCACTTT; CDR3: CASSQEPEGISPLHF
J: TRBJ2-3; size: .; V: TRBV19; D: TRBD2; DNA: TGTGCCAGTAGTATAGGGTTAGCGGGAGGAGATACGCAGTATTTT; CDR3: CASSIGLAGGDTQYF
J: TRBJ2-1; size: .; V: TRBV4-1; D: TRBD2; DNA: TGCGCCAGCAGCCCTCCGTGGCTAGCGGGGGTTCCTGAGCAGTTCTTC; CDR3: CASSPPWLAGVPEQFF
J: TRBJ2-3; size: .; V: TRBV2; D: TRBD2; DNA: TGTGCCAGCAGTGAGGCGGGAGGGCGGACAGATACGCAGTATTTT; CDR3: CASSEAGGRTDTQYF
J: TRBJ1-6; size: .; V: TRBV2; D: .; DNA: TGTGCCAGTTCGGGGTATCTAGGTTCACCCCTCCACTTT; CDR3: CASSGYLGSPLHF
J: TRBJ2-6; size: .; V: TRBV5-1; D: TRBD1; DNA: TGCGCCAGAGCAGGGGGTATCAGCTCTGGGGCCAACGTCCTGACTTTC; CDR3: CARAGGISSGANVLTF
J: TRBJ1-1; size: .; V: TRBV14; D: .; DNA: TGTGCCACAGGGGCGAACACTGAAGCTTTCTTT; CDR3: CATGANTEAFF
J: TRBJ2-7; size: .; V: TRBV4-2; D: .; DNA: TGTGCCAGCAGCCTCCACCCCCTAGACTCCGAGCAGTACTTC; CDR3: CASSLHPLDSEQYF
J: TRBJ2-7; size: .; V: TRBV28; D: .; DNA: TGTGCCAGCAGTTTTGGCCGGGATAGCTCCTACGAGCAGTACTTC; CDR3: CASSFGRDSSYEQYF
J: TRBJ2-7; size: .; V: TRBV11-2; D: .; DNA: TGTGCCAGCAGCCCGAAGAGATACTACGAGCAGTACTTC; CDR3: CASSPKRYYEQYF
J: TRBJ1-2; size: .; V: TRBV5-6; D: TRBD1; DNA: TGTGCCAGCAGCTTGGCCAGAGACAGGGGTGGCTACACCTTC; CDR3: CASSLARDRGGYTF
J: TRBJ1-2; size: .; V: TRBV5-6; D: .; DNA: TGTGCCAGCAGCTGGACAGAACGTCTTTGGGCAGGCTACACCTTC; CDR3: CASSWTERLWAGYTF
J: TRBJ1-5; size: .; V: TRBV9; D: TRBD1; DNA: TGTGCCAGCAGCGAGGGGGCCGGGGGCGTTTATCAGCCCCAGCATTTT; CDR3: CASSEGAGGVYQPQHF
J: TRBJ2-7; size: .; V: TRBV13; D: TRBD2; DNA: TGTGCCAGCAGCGTGCTAGCGGGATCCTACGAGCAGTACTTC; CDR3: CASSVLAGSYEQYF
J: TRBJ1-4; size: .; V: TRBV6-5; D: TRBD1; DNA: TGTGCCAGCAGTTACTCAGGGACAGGGGATGAAAAACTGTTTTTT; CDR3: CASSYSGTGDEKLFF
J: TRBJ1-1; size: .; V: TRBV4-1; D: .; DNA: TGCGCCAGCAGCCCCCAGGGGATGTCTGAAGCTTTCTTT; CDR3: CASSPQGMSEAFF
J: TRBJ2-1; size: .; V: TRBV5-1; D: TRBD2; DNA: TGCGCCAGCAGCTTGGGTCCTAGCGGGGGGTTCAATGAGCAGTTCTTC; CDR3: CASSLGPSGGFNEQFF
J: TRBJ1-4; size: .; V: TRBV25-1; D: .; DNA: TGTGCCAGCACCCGGGAGGATGAAAAACTGTTTTTT; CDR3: CASTREDEKLFF
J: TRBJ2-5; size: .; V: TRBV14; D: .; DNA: TGTGCCAGCAGCCAAGGGGGCCCGGCGTACCAAGAGACCCAGTACTTC; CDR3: CASSQGGPAYQETQYF
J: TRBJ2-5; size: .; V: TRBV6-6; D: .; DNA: TGTGCCAGCAGTTACTCCCCCCGGAGGGTCGAGGAGACCCAGTACTTC; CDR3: CASSYSPRRVEETQYF
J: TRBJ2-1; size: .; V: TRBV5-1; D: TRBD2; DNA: TGCGCCAGCAGCCTCGGGACTACGTATGAGCAGTTCTTC; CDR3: CASSLGTTYEQFF
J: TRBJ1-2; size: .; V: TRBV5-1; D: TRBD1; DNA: TGCGCCAGCAGCGTCGACAGGGAGAACTATGGCTACACCTTC; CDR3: CASSVDRENYGYTF
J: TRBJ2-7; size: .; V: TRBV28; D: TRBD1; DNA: TGTGCCAGCAGCTCCCCGGGACAGGGGGGCCGGGAGCAGTACTTC; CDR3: CASSSPGQGGREQYF
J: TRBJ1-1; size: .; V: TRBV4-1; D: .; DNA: TGCGCCAGCAGCCTAACCGACAGAGTGAACACTGAAGCTTTCTTT; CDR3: CASSLTDRVNTEAFF
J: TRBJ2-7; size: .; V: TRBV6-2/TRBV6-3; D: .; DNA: TGTGCCAGCAGTTATCCAGCCTACGAGCAGTACTTC; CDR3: CASSYPAYEQYF